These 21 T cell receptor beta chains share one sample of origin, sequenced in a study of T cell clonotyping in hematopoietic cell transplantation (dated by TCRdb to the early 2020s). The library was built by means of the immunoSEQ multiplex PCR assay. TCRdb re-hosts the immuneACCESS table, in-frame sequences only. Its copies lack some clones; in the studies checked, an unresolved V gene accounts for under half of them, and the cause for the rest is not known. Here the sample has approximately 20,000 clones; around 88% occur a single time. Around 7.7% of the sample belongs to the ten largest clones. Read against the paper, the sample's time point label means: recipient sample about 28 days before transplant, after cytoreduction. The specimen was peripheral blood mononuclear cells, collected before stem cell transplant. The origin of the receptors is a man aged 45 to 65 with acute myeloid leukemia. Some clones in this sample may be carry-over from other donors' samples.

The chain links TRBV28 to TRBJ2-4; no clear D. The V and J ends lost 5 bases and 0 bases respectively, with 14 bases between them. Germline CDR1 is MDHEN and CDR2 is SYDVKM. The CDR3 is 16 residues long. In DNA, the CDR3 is TGTGCCAGCAGTCCATATTTACGAATAGCCAAAAACATTCAGTACTTC. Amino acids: CASSPYLRIAKNIQYF.

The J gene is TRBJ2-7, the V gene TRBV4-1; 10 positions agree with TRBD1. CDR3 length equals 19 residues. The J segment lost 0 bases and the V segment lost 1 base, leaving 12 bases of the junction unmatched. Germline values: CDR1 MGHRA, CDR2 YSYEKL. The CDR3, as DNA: TGCGCCAGCAGCCAAGGAACCTGGCCCTGGACAGGGGGCTCCTACGAGCAGTACTTC. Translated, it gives CASSQGTWPWTGGSYEQYF.

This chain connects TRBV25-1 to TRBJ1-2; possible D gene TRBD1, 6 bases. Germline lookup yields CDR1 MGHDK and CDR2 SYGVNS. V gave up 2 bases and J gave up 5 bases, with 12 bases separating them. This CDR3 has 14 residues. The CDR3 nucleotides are TGTGCCAGCAGTGAACCGGCAGGGGTGTATGGCTACACCTTC. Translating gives CASSEPAGVYGYTF.

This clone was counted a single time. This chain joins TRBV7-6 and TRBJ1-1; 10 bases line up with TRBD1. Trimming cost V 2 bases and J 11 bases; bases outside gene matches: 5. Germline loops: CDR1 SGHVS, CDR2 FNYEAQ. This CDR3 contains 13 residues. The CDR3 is CASSLPGTGEAFF. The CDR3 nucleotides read TGTGCCAGCAGCTTACCCGGGACAGGGGAGGCTTTCTTT.

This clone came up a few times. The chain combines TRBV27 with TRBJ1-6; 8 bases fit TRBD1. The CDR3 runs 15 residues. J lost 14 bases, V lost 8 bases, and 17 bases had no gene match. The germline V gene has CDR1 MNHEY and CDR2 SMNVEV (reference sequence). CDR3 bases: TGTGCCAGCGATGAGGACAGGGTCTGGGAATTGGCCCTCCACTTT. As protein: CASDEDRVWELALHF.

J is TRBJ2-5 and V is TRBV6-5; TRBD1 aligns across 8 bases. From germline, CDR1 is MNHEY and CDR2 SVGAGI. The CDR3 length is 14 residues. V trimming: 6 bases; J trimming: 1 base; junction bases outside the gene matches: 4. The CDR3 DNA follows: TGTGCCAGCAGCTTTGGGACAGGCCAAGAGACCCAGTACTTC. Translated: CASSFGTGQETQYF.

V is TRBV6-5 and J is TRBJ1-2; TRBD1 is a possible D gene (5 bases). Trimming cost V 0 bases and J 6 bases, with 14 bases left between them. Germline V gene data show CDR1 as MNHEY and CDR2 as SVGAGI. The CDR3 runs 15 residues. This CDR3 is CASSYSNRQGDGYTF. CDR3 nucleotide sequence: TGTGCCAGCAGTTACTCGAACAGGCAGGGAGATGGCTACACCTTC.

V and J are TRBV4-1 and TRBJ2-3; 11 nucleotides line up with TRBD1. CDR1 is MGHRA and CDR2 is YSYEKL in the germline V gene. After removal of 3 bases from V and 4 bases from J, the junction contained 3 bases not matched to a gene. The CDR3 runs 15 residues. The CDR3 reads CASSHRTGGPDTQYF. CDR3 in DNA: TGCGCCAGCAGCCACCGGACAGGGGGCCCAGATACGCAGTATTTT.

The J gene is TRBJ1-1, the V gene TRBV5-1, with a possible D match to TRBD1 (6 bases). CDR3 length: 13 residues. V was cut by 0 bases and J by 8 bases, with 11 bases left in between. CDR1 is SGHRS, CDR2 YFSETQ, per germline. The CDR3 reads CASSLAGGAEAFF. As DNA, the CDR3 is TGCGCCAGCAGCTTGGCCGGGGGGGCAGAAGCTTTCTTT.

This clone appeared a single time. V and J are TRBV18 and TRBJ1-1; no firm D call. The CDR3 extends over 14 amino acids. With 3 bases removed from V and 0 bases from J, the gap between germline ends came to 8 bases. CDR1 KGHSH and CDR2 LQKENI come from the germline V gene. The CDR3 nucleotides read TGTGCCAGCTCACCGTCCAGGCTGAACACTGAAGCTTTCTTT. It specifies CASSPSRLNTEAFF.

CDR3 DNA sequence: TGTGCCTGGAACCCGGCCGCCTACGAGCAGTACTTC. As protein: CAWNPAAYEQYF. The chain joins TRBV30 to TRBJ2-7; D not resolved. Trimming pared 4 bases from V and 2 bases from J, leaving 9 bases between. This CDR3 is built from 12 residues. Germline CDR1 GTSNPN, CDR2 SVGIG (reference sequence).

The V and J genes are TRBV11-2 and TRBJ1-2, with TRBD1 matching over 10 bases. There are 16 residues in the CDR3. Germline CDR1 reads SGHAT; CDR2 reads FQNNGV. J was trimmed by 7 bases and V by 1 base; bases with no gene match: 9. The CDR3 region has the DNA TGTGCCAGCAGCTTAGGGACAGGGGGTATGCACTTTGGCTACACCTTC. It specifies CASSLGTGGMHFGYTF.

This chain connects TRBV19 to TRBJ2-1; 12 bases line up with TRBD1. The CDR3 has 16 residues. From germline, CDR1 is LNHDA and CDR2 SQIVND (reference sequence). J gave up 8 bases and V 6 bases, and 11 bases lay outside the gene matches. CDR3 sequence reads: CASRPTPGQGAYEQFF. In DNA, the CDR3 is TGTGCCAGTAGACCCACTCCGGGACAGGGGGCCTATGAGCAGTTCTTC.

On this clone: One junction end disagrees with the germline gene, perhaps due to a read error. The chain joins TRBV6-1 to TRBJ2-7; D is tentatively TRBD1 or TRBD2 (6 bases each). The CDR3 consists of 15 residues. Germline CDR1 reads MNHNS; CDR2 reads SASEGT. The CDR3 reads CASREAPGAVYEQYF. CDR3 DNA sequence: TGTGCCAGCAGAGAAGCCCCGGGGGCGGTCTACGAGCAGTACTTC.

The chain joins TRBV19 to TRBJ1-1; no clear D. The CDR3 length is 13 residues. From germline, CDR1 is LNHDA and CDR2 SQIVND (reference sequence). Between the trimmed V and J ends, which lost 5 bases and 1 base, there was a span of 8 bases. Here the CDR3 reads CASSLNWNTEAFF. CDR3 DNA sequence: TGTGCCAGTAGTCTTAATTGGAACACTGAAGCTTTCTTT.

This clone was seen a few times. CDR3 amino acids: CASSYEGRSRSPLHF. The CDR3 bases are TGTGCCAGCAGTTACGAGGGAAGAAGTAGGTCACCCCTCCACTTT. This rearrangement joins TRBV6-5 to TRBJ1-6; D is undetermined. The germline gives CDR1 MNHEY, CDR2 SVGAGI. This CDR3 has 15 amino acids. V was trimmed by 2 bases and J by 10 bases, leaving 15 bases between them.

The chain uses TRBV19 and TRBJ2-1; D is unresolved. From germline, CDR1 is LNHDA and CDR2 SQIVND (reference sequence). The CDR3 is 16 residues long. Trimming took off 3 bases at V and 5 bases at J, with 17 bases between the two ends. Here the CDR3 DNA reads TGTGCCAGTAGTATTGGGGTCCAGTGGGTGGACAATGAGCAGTTCTTC. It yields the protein CASSIGVQWVDNEQFF. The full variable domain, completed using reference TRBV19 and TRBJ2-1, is DGGITQSPKYLFRKEGQNVTLSCEQNLNHDAMYWYRQDPGQGLRLIYYSQIVNDFQKGDIAEGYSVSREKKESFPLTVTSAQKNPTAFYLCASSIGVQWVDNEQFFGPGTRLTVL.

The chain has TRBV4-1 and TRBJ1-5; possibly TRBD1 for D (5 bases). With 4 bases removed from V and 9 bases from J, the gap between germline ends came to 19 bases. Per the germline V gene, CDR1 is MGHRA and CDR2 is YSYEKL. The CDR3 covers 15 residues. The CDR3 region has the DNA TGCGCCAGCAGCCCCGCCCGGGACCGTAAATCGCCCCAGCATTTT. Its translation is CASSPARDRKSPQHF.

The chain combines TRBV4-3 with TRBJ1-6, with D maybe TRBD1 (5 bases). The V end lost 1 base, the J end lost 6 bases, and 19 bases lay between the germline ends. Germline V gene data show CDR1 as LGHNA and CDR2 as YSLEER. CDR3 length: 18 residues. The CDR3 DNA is TGCGCCAGCAGCCAAGGTGTTGGGCGACAGACCCCTAATTCACCCCTCCACTTT. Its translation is CASSQGVGRQTPNSPLHF.

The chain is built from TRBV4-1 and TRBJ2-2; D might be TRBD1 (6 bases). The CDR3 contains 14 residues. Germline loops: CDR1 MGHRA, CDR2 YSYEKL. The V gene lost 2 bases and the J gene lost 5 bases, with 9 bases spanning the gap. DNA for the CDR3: TGCGCCAGCAGCCAAACTACAGGGACCGGGGAGCTGTTTTTT. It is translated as CASSQTTGTGELFF.

In nucleotides, the CDR3 is TGTGCCATCAGTGAGTCTTTACCCGGGACAGGGGGCCAGCCCCAGCATTTT. This sequence encodes CAISESLPGTGGQPQHF. The V and J genes are TRBV10-3 and TRBJ1-5; 12 bases match TRBD1. The V and J ends lost 0 bases and 7 bases, in that order; junction bases with no gene match: 7. The CDR3 is 17 residues long. Germline CDR1 and CDR2: ENHRY and SYGVKD.